A single sample gave rise to the 8 T cell receptor beta chains below, sequenced in a study of blood T cell repertoires in COVID-19. Assay: immunoSEQ multiplex PCR; the TCRdb copy retains only in-frame clones and omits some. The data show 280,000 or so clones, around 90% seen once. The sample comprised peripheral blood. These receptors all stem from a young man with active or convalescent COVID-19.

This clone was detected a few times. The V gene is TRBV12-3 or TRBV12-4, the J gene TRBJ2-5, with D perhaps matching TRBD2 (6 bases). V dropped 0 bases and J dropped 4 bases, with 6 bases sitting between them. The CDR3 has 13 amino acids. The CDR3 nucleotides read TGTGCCAGCAGTTTAGCGGGGGGAGAGACCCAGTACTTC. This translates into CASSLAGGETQYF.

This clone was observed a single time. This chain links TRBV6-5 with TRBJ1-2; TRBD1 is a possible D gene (5 bases). This CDR3 has 14 residues. Between the trimmed V and J ends, which lost 4 bases and 6 bases, there was a span of 15 bases. Germline CDR1 and CDR2: MNHEY and SVGAGI. In DNA, the CDR3 is TGTGCCAGCAGTTTGGGCCAGGGTTTCGATGGCTACACCTTC. Its translation: CASSLGQGFDGYTF.

This sequence joins TRBV6-5 and TRBJ1-1, with TRBD1 identical over 10 bases. The ends lost 6 bases at V and 0 bases at J; junction bases unmatched: 4. The CDR3 consists of 15 residues. CDR1 and CDR2 from the germline V gene are MNHEY and SVGAGI. The CDR3 spells CASSLTGGLNTEAFF. The CDR3 region has the DNA TGTGCCAGCAGCCTGACAGGGGGCTTGAACACTGAAGCTTTCTTT.

The chain has TRBV7-2 and TRBJ1-1; unclear D gene. CDR1 SGHTA and CDR2 FQGNSA come from the germline V gene. V gave up 7 bases and J gave up 4 bases, with 16 bases separating them. This CDR3 is 14 amino acids long. CDR3 loop: CASTTYGLGTEAFF. The CDR3, as DNA: TGTGCCAGCACCACCTACGGGTTGGGCACTGAAGCTTTCTTT.

The chain has TRBV6-5 and TRBJ1-2; TRBD1 aligns across 9 bases. V lost 2 bases and J lost 8; bases outside the gene matches: 6. This CDR3 is built from 14 residues. Germline values: CDR1 MNHEY, CDR2 SVGAGI. The CDR3 DNA reads TGTGCCAGCAGTTACCTACAGGGGGCGAGAGGCTACACCTTC. The encoded protein is CASSYLQGARGYTF.

This chain connects TRBV5-6 to TRBJ1-2; 9 nucleotides agree with TRBD1. This CDR3 has 16 amino acids. Germline CDR1 reads SGHDT; CDR2 reads YYEEEE. The junction had 11 bases not matched to a gene; V was cut back by 4 bases and J by 4 bases. CDR3 sequence reads: CASSPQGAPYSYGYTF. As DNA, the CDR3 is TGTGCCAGCAGCCCACAGGGGGCACCCTATTCCTATGGCTACACCTTC. The whole variable domain, filled in from reference TRBV5-6 and TRBJ1-2, reads DAGVTQSPTHLIKTRGQQVTLRCSPKSGHDTVSWYQQALGQGPQFIFQYYEEEERQRGNFPDRFSGHQFPNYSSELNVNALLLGDSALYLCASSPQGAPYSYGYTFGSGTRLTVV.

The gene calls are TRBV11-2 and TRBJ1-2, with D possibly being TRBD1 (5 bases). Looked up from germline, CDR1 is SGHAT and CDR2 is FQNNGV. The CDR3 runs to 18 residues. V was pared by 1 base and J by 2 bases, with 20 bases between. The CDR3: CASSLVTTLPGPNYGYTF. The CDR3, as DNA: TGTGCCAGCAGCTTAGTGACCACTCTCCCAGGGCCCAACTATGGCTACACCTTC.

This clone appeared once. V and J are TRBV11-2 and TRBJ2-1; D is possibly TRBD1 (8 bases). The germline V and J ends were trimmed by 5 bases and 4 bases, with 15 bases remaining between them. This CDR3 is 15 amino acids long. Germline values: CDR1 SGHAT, CDR2 FQNNGV. CDR3 amino acids: CASSRNRGGYNEQFF. CDR3 bases: TGTGCCAGCAGCAGAAACAGGGGGGGATACAATGAGCAGTTCTTC.